This T cell receptor (beta chain) was sequenced for a study of OX40 agonist ivuxolimab in advanced cancers. Profiled with immunoSEQ multiplex PCR; TCRdb holds only in-frame clones, not every one. The repertoire has 50,000 or so clones, approximately 89% of them found once; the top ten carry 5.5% to 7.5%. The sample here was CD4+ or CD8+ T cells sorted from blood, taken in a trial of the OX40 agonist ivuxolimab. The source is an adult with an advanced solid tumor such as melanoma, head and neck, liver or kidney cancer.

In nucleotides, the CDR3 is TGTGCCAGCAGCCTCCCACTAGCGGGGATGGAAGAGACCCAGTACTTC. It translates to CASSLPLAGMEETQYF. J is TRBJ2-5 and V is TRBV5-6, with 10 bases identical to TRBD2. Per the germline V gene, CDR1 is SGHDT and CDR2 is YYEEEE. The CDR3 runs to 16 residues. V trimming: 4 bases; J trimming: 3 bases; junction bases outside the gene matches: 9.